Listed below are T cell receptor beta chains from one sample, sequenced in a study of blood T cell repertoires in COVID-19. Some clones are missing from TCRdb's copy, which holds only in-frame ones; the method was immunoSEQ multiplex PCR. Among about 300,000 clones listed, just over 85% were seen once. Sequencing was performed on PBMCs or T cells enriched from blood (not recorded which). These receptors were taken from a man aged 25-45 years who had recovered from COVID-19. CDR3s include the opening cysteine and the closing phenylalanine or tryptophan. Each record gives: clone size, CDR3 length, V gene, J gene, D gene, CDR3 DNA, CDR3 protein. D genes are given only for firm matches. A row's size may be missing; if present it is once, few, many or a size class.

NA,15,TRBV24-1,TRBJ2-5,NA,TGTGCCACCAGTAAATTGAGGGGGGGCTTAGAGACCCAGTACTTC,CATSKLRGGLETQYF
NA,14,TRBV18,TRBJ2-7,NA,TGTGCCAGCTCCCCCACACAGGAGAACTACGAGCAGTACTTC,CASSPTQENYEQYF
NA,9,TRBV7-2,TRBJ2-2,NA,TGTGCCAGCAGCCCCCTGCTGTTTTTT,CASSPLLFF
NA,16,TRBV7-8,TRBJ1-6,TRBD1,TGTGCCAGCAGCTCACAGGGGAAGGACAATAATTCACCCCTCCACTTT,CASSSQGKDNNSPLHF
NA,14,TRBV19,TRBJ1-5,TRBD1,TGTGCCAGTAGCACGACAGGGGGCGGGCAGCCCCAGCATTTT,CASSTTGGGQPQHF
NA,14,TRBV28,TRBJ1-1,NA,TGTGCCAGCAGTTTGGCGGCGGGAGTATATGAAGCTTTCTTT,CASSLAAGVYEAFF
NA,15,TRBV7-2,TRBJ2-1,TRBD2,TGTGCCAGCAGCTTAAGGCATGGACTAGAGAATGAGCAGTTCTTC,CASSLRHGLENEQFF
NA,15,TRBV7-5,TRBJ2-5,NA,TGTGTCAGAAGCTCGGGACTAGCGGGAGGAGAGACCCAGTACTTC,CVRSSGLAGGETQYF
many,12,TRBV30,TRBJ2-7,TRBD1,TGTGCCTGGTCACAGGGGCGCTACGAGCAGTACTTC,CAWSQGRYEQYF
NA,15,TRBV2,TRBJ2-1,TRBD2,TGTGCCAGCAGGCAAGGACTAGAATCCTACAATGAGCAGTTCTTC,CASRQGLESYNEQFF
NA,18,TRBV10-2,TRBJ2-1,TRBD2,TGCGCCAGCAGTGAGTGGAGTAGCGGGAGGTTAGGGTACAATGAGCAGTTCTTC,CASSEWSSGRLGYNEQFF
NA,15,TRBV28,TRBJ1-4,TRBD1,TGTGCCAGCAGTCCCCCCCCGGGACAGATTGAAAAACTGTTTTTT,CASSPPPGQIEKLFF
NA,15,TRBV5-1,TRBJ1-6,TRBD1,TGCGCCAGCAGCTTGGCCCCCAGGGGGTATTCACCCCTCCACTTT,CASSLAPRGYSPLHF
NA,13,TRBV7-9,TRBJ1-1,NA,TGTGCCAGCAGCCATACAGGGTACGCTGAAGCTTTCTTT,CASSHTGYAEAFF
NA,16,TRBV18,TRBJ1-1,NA,TGTGCCAGCTCCACACAGGGCAGGACAATGAACACTGAAGCTTTCTTT,CASSTQGRTMNTEAFF
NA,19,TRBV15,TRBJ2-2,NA,TGTGCCACCAGCAGAGATCTGGTTGCAGGGCACGGGACAACCGGGGAGCTGTTTTTT,CATSRDLVAGHGTTGELFF
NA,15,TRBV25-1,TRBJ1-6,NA,TGTGCCAGCAGTGGGCAGGGTCAGGGTACAGCTCCCCTCCACTTT,CASSGQGQGTAPLHF
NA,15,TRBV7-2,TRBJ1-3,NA,TGTGCCAGCAGCGCAGGGACAAGCTCTGGAAACACCATATATTTT,CASSAGTSSGNTIYF
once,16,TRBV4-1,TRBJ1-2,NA,TGCGCCAGCAGCCAAGGGCTTCGGGGCGGGGTTCGGGGCTACACCTTC,CASSQGLRGGVRGYTF
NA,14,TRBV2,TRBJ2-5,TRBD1,TGTGCCAGCTTGAGCCAGGGGGCTTGGGAGACCCAGTACTTC,CASLSQGAWETQYF
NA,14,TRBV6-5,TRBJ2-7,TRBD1,TGTGCCAGCAGGGACAGGGGGCAAGGCTACGAGCAGTACTTC,CASRDRGQGYEQYF
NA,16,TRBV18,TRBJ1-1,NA,TGTGCCAGCTCACCCTGGGGAGTAAATGGGAACACTGAAGCTTTCTTT,CASSPWGVNGNTEAFF
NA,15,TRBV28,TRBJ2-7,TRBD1,TGTGCCAGCTTCCTAGGGCAGGGGGTGGTTGGCGAGCAGTACTTC,CASFLGQGVVGEQYF
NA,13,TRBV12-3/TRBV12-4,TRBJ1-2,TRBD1,TGTGCCAGCAGTTGGGACAGACTTGCACGGTACACCTTC,CASSWDRLARYTF
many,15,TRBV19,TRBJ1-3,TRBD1,TGTGCCAGTAGGTGGACAGGAAACTCTGGAAACACCATATATTTT,CASRWTGNSGNTIYF
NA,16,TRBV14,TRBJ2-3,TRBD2,TGTGCCAGCAGCCTAATAGCGGGGGCTAGCACAGATACGCAGTATTTT,CASSLIAGASTDTQYF